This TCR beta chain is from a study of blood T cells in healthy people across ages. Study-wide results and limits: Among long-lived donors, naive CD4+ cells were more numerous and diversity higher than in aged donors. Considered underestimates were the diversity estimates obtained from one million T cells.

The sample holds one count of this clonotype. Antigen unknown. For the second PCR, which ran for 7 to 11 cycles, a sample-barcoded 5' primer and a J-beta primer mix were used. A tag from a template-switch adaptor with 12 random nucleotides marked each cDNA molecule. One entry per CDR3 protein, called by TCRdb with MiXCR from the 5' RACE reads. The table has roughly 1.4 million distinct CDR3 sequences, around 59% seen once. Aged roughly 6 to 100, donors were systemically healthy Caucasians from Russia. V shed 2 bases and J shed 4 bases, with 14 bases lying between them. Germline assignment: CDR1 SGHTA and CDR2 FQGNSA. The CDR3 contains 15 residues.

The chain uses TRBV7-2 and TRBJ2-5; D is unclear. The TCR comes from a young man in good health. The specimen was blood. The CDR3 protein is CASSLNSASIETQYF. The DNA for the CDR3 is TGTGCCAGCAGCTTAAACAGCGCGAGTATAGAGACCCAGTACTTC.